This TCR beta chain was identified in a study of T cells after yellow fever vaccination. Study-wide context: SMART-Seq v4 Ultra Low Input served to prepare low-cell-number fractions. Study results and limitations: Post-booster reappearance was seen for most primary-vaccination clones (around 97% CD4, roughly 86% CD8). Faster peaking, at day 5 versus 15, marked a secondary response that was weaker.

V was pared by 6 bases and J by 2 bases, with 10 bases of the junction left unmatched. Germline CDR1 reads MNHEY; CDR2 reads SVGEGT. The CDR3 runs 16 residues. TCRdb processed the 5' RACE reads anew with MiXCR; each CDR3 protein has one entry. The sample lists fewer than 400,000 distinct CDR3 sequences, 6.2% occurring once. This clonotype was picked up a small number of times. Its antigen remains unknown. The TCR originated in a young man who received the YFV17D yellow fever vaccine. The sequences come from PBMCs, collected 5 days after the yellow fever booster vaccination. The V call is TRBV6-2 or TRBV6-3, the J call TRBJ2-3, with 8 bases aligning to TRBD2. CDR3 loop: CASRSLAGKTTDTQYF. The DNA for the CDR3 is TGTGCCAGCAGATCCTTAGCGGGAAAGACCACAGATACGCAGTATTTT.